The 25 T cell receptor beta chains below were found in one sample sequenced in a study of T cells expressing NK-cell markers. TCRdb reanalyzed the 5' RACE reads, giving one entry per CDR3 protein sequence and no DNA. The sample includes 550,000 or so distinct CDR3 sequences. Sequenced sample: blood T cells: a sorted CD56 or NKG2C T cell subset, CD4+ or CD8+ T cells, or bulk PBMC T cells (not recorded which). Source of these receptors: a man aged 18 to 30 in good health.

CDR3 amino acids: CASSHRRGLAGLETQYF. This chain joins TRBV9 and TRBJ2-5; the TCRdb call, TRBD2, lacks DNA for checking. This CDR3 comprises 17 residues. Germline CDR1 is SGDLS and CDR2 is YYNGEE.

The rearrangement joins TRBV20-1 to TRBJ2-3. The germline V gene encodes CDR1 DFQATT and CDR2 SNEGSKA (reference sequence). The CDR3 extends over 14 amino acids. CDR3: CSASGVSSTDTQYF.

The CDR3 sequence is CASSQLSGRAYNEQFF. This chain links TRBV4-1 with TRBJ2-1; TCRdb's D call of TRBD2 is untestable without DNA. This CDR3 is 16 amino acids long. CDR1 and CDR2 from the germline V gene are MGHRA and YSYEKL.

The chain is built from TRBV4-1 and TRBJ2-2; TCRdb designates TRBD2, a call that cannot be tested without DNA. The CDR3 has 17 amino acids. Looked up from germline, CDR1 is MGHRA and CDR2 is YSYEKL. CDR3 protein: CASSQAPSGASTGELFF.

The V and J genes are TRBV15 and TRBJ2-2. CDR3 size: 15 residues. In germline, CDR1 is LNHNV, CDR2 YYDKDF (reference sequence). The CDR3 sequence is CATSRLSGNTGELFF.

The chain has TRBV4-1 and TRBJ2-3; the TCRdb call, TRBD2, lacks DNA for checking. The germline gives CDR1 MGHRA, CDR2 YSYEKL. The CDR3 covers 15 residues. CDR3 amino acids: CASSQDLAGGFPRYF.

This chain links TRBV18 with TRBJ2-7. This CDR3 is built from 12 residues. Germline-derived CDR1 and CDR2 are KGHSH and LQKENI. CDR3 amino acids: CASSLEVHEQYF.

The chain recombines TRBV7-9 with TRBJ2-6; TCRdb's D gene call, TRBD1, goes unchecked for lack of DNA. CDR3 length: 13 residues. Germline V gives CDR1 SEHNR, CDR2 FQNEAQ (reference sequence). The CDR3 spells CASTLGGPSVLTF.

This sequence joins TRBV5-1 and TRBJ2-1. Germline loops: CDR1 SGHRS, CDR2 YFSETQ. The CDR3 contains 16 residues. The CDR3 region is CASSLRSGGPYNEQFF.

The chain couples TRBV6-1 to TRBJ1-6; absent DNA, TCRdb's TRBD1 call cannot be checked. From germline, CDR1 is MNHNS and CDR2 SASEGT. The CDR3 has 14 amino acids. The CDR3 protein is CASSGQPKNSPLHF.

The V and J genes are TRBV5-1 and TRBJ2-2; TCRdb returns TRBD1, unconfirmable since there is no DNA. The CDR3 has 14 residues. Germline loops: CDR1 SGHRS, CDR2 YFSETQ. The CDR3 is CASIGTHTTGELFF.

The chain employs TRBV5-1 and TRBJ2-5; TCRdb gives TRBD2 as the D gene, but with no DNA this cannot be confirmed. The CDR3 consists of 15 residues. Per germline, CDR1 SGHRS and CDR2 YFSETQ. CDR3 in amino acids: CASSSFRGGGETQYF.

The chain has TRBV20-1 and TRBJ2-5; TCRdb returns TRBD1, unconfirmable since there is no DNA. CDR1 is DFQATT, CDR2 SNEGSKA, per germline (reference sequence). This CDR3 has 13 amino acids. CDR3 residues: CSGGGGSPETQYF.

This chain links TRBV5-1 with TRBJ2-2; TCRdb reports TRBD2, a call that lacks DNA to check it against. Germline assignment: CDR1 SGHRS and CDR2 YFSETQ. CDR3 length: 14 amino acids. CDR3 region: CASFREASTGELFF.

The V and J genes are TRBV5-1 and TRBJ2-3. Germline-derived CDR1 and CDR2 are SGHRS and YFSETQ. This CDR3 has 13 residues. The CDR3: CASSGEITDTQYF.

The chain is built from TRBV12-5 and TRBJ1-4; TCRdb picks TRBD1, but there is no DNA to check that call. The length of the CDR3 is 15 residues. Germline-derived CDR1 and CDR2 are LGHNT and FRNRAP. This chain's CDR3 is CASGPEGESGEKLFF.

The gene calls are TRBV20-1 and TRBJ2-1; lacking DNA, the TRBD1 call made by TCRdb goes unchecked. The length of the CDR3 is 15 residues. CDR1 DFQATT and CDR2 SNEGSKA come from the germline V gene (reference sequence). Here the CDR3 reads CSAANWAGQYNEQSF.

The rearrangement uses TRBV29-1 and TRBJ1-2. CDR1 SQVTM and CDR2 ANQGSEA come from the germline V gene. The CDR3 length is 12 residues. The CDR3 spells CSEIQQGGPRTF.

The CDR3 here is CASSLWGGGSYEQYF. The genes are TRBV27 and TRBJ2-7; TCRdb calls TRBD1, which cannot be checked without DNA. This CDR3 has 15 amino acids. Germline CDR1 MNHEY, CDR2 SMNVEV (reference sequence).

The chain combines TRBV11-2 with TRBJ1-1. The CDR3 has 12 residues. Germline V gene data show CDR1 as SGHAT and CDR2 as FQNNGV. CDR3 protein: CASSFPKPTAFF.

The chain carries TRBV10-3 and TRBJ2-3; with no DNA, the TCRdb D assignment of TRBD1 cannot be verified. The CDR3 extends over 14 amino acids. Germline V CDR1 and CDR2: ENHRY, SYGVKD. The CDR3 reads CAILRADKTDTQYF.

The rearrangement uses TRBV7-9 and TRBJ2-1; TCRdb reports TRBD1, a call that lacks DNA to check it against. This CDR3 spans 13 amino acids. In germline, CDR1 is SEHNR, CDR2 FQNEAQ (reference sequence). The CDR3 sequence: CASSTRQGYEQFF.

The chain recombines TRBV20-1 with TRBJ1-2; the D gene TCRdb calls, TRBD1, cannot be checked with no DNA. The CDR3 has 12 amino acids. Germline V gives CDR1 DFQATT, CDR2 SNEGSKA (reference sequence). This chain's CDR3 is CSASPGTKGYTF.

The chain uses TRBV5-1 and TRBJ2-1; the D call of TRBD1 rests on TCRdb alone, since no DNA is present to check it. The V gene's germline CDR1 is SGHRS and CDR2 YFSETQ. CDR3 length equals 16 residues. The CDR3: CASTRTSGGSDNEQFF.

This chain connects TRBV7-2 to TRBJ2-7; the D call from TCRdb, TRBD2, cannot be confirmed without DNA. Germline values: CDR1 SGHTA, CDR2 FQGNSA. This CDR3 comprises 17 residues. This CDR3 reads CASSLSRSSTASYEQYF.